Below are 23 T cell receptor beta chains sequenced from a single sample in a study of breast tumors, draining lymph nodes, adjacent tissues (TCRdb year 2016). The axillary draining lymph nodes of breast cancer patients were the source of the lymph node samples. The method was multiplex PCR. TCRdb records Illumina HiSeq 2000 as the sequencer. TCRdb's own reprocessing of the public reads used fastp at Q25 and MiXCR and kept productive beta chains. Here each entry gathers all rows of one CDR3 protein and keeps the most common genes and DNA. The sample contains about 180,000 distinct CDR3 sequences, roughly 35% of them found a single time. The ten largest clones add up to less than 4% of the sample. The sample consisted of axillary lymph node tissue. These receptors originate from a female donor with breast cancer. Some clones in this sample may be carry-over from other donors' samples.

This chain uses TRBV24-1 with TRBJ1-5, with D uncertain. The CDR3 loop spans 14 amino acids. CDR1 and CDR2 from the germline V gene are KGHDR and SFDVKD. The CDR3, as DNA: TGTGCTAGTTCTAAGGGCTTAAGCAATCAGCCCCAGCATTTT. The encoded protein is CASSKGLSNQPQHF.

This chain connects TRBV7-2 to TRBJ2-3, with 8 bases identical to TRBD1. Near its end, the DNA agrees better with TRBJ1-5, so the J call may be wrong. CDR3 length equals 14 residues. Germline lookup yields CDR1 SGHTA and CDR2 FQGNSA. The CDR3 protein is CASSLDQGADTQHF. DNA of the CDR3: TGTGCCAGCAGCCTAGACCAGGGGGCAGATACGCAGCATTTT.

As DNA, the CDR3 is TGTGCCACCAGTCCCCGGGACAGGGTTAATGAAAAACTGTTTTTT. This codes for CATSPRDRVNEKLFF. The genes are TRBV7-9 and TRBJ1-4; 9 bases line up with TRBD1. This CDR3 comprises 15 residues. The V segment lost 10 bases and the J segment 4 bases; nucleotides outside the gene matches: 10. Germline V gene data show CDR1 as SEHNR and CDR2 as FQNEAQ (reference sequence).

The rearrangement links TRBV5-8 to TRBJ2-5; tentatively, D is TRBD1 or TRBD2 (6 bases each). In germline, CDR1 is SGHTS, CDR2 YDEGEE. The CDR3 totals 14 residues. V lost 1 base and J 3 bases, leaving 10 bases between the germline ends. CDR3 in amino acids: CASSLWGAKETQYF. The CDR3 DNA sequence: TGTGCCAGCAGCTTGTGGGGGGCAAAAGAGACCCAGTACTTC.

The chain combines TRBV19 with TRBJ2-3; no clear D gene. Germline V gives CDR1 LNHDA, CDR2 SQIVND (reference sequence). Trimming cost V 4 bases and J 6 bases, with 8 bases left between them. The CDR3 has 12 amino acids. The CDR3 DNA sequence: TGTGCCAGTAGTACCCACCGGGATACGCAGTATTTT. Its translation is CASSTHRDTQYF.

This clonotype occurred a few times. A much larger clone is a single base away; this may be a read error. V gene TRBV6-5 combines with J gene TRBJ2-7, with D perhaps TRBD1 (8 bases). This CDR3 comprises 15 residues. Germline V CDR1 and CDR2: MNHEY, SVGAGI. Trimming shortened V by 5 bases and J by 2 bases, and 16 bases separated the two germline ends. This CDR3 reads CASSHGQGLTYEQYF. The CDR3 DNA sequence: TGTGCCAGCAGTCACGGACAGGGACTAACCTACGAGCAGTACTTC.

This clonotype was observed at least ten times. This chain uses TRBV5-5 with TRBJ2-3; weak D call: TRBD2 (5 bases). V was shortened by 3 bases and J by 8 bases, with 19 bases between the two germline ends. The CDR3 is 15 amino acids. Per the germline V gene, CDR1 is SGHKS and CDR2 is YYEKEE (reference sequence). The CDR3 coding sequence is TGTGCCAGCAGCTCGGATGGCGGTCCCCGGGGTACGCAGTATTTT. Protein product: CASSSDGGPRGTQYF.

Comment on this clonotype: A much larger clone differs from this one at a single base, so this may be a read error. CDR3 protein: CASSHSNRVGPQHF. CDR3 in DNA: TGTGCCAGCAGTCACTCGAACAGGGTCGGGCCCCAGCATTTT. V and J are TRBV6-5 and TRBJ1-5; possibly TRBD1 for D (6 bases). Germline CDR1 MNHEY, CDR2 SVGAGI. CDR3 length: 14 amino acids.

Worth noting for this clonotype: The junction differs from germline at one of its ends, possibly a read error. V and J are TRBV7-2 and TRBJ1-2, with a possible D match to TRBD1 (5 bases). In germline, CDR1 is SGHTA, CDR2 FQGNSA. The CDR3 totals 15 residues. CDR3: CAGSLRDGNNYGYTF. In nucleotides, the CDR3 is TGTGCCGGCAGCTTAAGGGACGGAAATAACTATGGCTACACCTTC.

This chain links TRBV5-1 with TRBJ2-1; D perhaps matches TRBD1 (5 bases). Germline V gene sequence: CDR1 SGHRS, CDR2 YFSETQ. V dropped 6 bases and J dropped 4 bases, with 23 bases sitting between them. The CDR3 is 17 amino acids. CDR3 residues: CASTDSSYGHWYNEQFF. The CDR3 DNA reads TGCGCCAGCACCGACAGTTCCTACGGCCACTGGTACAATGAGCAGTTCTTC.

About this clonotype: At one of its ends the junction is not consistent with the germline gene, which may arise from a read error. The chain's CDR3 is CVTSQTSGSVVGEPFF. In nucleotides, the CDR3 is TGTGTCACCAGCCAAACTAGCGGGAGTGTGGTCGGGGAGCCGTTTTTT. The rearrangement links TRBV24-1 to TRBJ2-2; 11 bases fit TRBD2. Germline lookup yields CDR1 KGHDR and CDR2 SFDVKD. This CDR3 spans 16 amino acids.

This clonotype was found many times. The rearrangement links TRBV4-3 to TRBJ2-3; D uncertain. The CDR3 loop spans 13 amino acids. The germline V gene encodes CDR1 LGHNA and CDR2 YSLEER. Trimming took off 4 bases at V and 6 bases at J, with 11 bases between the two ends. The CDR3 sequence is CASSPWQRDTQYF. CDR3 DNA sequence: TGCGCCAGCAGCCCTTGGCAGAGGGATACGCAGTATTTT.

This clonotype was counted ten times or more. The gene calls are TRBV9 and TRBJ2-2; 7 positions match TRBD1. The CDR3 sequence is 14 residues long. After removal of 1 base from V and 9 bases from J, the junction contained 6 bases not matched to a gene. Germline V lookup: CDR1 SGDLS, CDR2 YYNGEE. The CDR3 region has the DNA TGTGCCAGCAGCGTACGCCAGGGGGATAGGGAGCTGTTTTTT. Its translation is CASSVRQGDRELFF.

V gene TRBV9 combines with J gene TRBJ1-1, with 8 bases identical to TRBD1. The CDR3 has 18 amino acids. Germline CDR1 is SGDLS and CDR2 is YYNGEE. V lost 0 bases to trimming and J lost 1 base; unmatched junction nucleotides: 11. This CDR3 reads CASSVDLLGQGGNTEAFF. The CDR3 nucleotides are TGTGCCAGCAGCGTAGACCTTTTAGGACAGGGCGGGAACACTGAAGCTTTCTTT.

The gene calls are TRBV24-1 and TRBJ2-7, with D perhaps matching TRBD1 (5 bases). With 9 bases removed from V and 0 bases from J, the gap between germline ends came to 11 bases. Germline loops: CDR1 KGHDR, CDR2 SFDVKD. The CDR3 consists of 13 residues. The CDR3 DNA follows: TGTGCCACCCGAGACAGCACCTCCTACGAGCAGTACTTC. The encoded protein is CATRDSTSYEQYF.

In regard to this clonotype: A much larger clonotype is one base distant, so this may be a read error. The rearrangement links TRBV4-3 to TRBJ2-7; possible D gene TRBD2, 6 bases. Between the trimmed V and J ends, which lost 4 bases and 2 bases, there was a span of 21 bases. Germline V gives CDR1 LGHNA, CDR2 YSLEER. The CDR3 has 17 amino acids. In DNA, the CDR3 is TGCGCCAGCAGCCTAGAAACCGGGACTGAACTCCCCTACGAGCAGTACTTC. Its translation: CASSLETGTELPYEQYF.

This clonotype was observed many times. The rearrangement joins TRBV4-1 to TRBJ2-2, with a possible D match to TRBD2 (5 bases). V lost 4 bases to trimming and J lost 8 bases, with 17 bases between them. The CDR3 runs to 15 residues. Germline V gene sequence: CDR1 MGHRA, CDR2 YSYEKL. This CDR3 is CASSLTDSFGGELFF. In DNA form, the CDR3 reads TGCGCCAGCAGCCTCACGGACTCCTTCGGGGGGGAGCTGTTTTTT.

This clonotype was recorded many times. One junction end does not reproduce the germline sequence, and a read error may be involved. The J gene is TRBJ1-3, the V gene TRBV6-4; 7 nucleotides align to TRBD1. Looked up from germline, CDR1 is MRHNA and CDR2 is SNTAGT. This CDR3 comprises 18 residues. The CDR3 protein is CASSHSGGDSFSGNTIYF. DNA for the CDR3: TGTGCCAGCAGTCACTCGGGGGGGGACAGCTTCTCTGGAAACACCATATATTTT.

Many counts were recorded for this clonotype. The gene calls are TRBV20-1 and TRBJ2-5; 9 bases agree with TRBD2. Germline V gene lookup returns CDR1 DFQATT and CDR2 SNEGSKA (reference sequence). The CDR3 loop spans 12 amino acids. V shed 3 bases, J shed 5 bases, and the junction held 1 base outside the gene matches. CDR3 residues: CSASLAGETQYF. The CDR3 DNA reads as TGCAGTGCTAGCCTAGCGGGGGAGACCCAGTACTTC.

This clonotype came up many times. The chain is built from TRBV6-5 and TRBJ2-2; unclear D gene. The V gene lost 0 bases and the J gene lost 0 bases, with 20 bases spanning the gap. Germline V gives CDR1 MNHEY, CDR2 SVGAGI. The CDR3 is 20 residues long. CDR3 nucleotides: TGTGCCAGCAGTTACTCGAGTTTCAGCCGCAGCCGAACGAACACCGGGGAGCTGTTTTTT. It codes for CASSYSSFSRSRTNTGELFF.

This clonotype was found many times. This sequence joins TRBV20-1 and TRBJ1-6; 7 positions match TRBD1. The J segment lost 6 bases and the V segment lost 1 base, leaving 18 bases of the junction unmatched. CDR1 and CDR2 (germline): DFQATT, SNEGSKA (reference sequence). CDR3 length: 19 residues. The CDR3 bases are TGCAGTGCTAGAGGCCAGGGGGACCCCAGGGTGAGGTTTAATTCACCCCTCCACTTT. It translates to CSARGQGDPRVRFNSPLHF.

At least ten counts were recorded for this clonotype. The CDR3 bases are TGTGCCAGCAGTTTGTTGAGCGTCCTCGCCGGGGAGCTGTTTTTT. Translation gives CASSLLSVLAGELFF. J is TRBJ2-2 and V is TRBV27; D is unclear. Trimming pared 3 bases from V and 6 bases from J, leaving 14 bases between. CDR1 is MNHEY and CDR2 is SMNVEV in the germline V gene (reference sequence). CDR3 length: 15 residues.

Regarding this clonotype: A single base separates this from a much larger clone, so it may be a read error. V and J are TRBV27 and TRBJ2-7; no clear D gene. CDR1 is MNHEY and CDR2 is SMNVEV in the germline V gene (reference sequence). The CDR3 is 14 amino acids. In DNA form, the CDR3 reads TGTGTCAGCAGTTTAAGAGGTTACTCCTACGAGCAGTACTTC. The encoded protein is CVSSLRGYSYEQYF.